This T cell receptor (beta chain) was recovered during a study of cytomegalovirus exposure and HLA in healthy donors. Study-wide findings and caveats: It was confirmed in vitro that three of the CMV-associated chains were specific for CMV antigens. When a later analysis was performed, an Asian-associated ancestry cluster reportedly had fewer N-insertions than the approximately 700-donor mean. A later analysis showed HLA-associated TCR beta chains outstripping equally common others in clonal expansion. A prior analysis recorded that most TCR beta V segments were productive about 90% or about 30% of the time.

CDR1 is LGHNA and CDR2 is YSLEER in the germline V gene. The CDR3 runs to 17 residues. Turning to this clone: Its target is unknown. One end of the junction varies from germline; a read error may be responsible.

PCR primers comprised 60 Vbeta and 13 Jbeta primers. The method was immunoSEQ multiplex PCR; TCRdb's version includes in-frame clones alone and lacks a portion of them. The sample lists approximately 120,000 clones, 81% occurring once. This sequence joins TRBV4-3 and TRBJ2-3; 9 bases match TRBD2. This clonotype was obtained from a man aged 18-30 years in good health and CMV-seronegative. The sample consisted of PBMCs. The DNA of the CDR3 is TGCGCCAGCAGCGAAGAGGGCGGGGGGGTCTGGACAGATACGCAGTATTTT. It is translated as CASSEEGGGVWTDTQYF.